This TCR beta chain stems from a study of blood T cell repertoires in COVID-19. Across the study: Spain, Italy and the United States supplied samples that represented acute and convalescent COVID-19. The analysed material was cDNA or gDNA that came from T cells, B-cell-depleted T cells, or PBMCs.

Original processing notes: From reference gene primer amplification, estimates of nucleated cell counts were derived. The assay was immunoSEQ multiplex PCR, and TCRdb's table has in-frame clones only and misses some. V and J calls and clone size are copied from that table; D and trimming were computed from the DNA. The sample lists 9,500 to 12,000 clones; around nine tenths were seen once. This CDR3 spans 14 amino acids. The V gene lost 1 base and the J gene lost 0 bases, with 8 bases spanning the gap. Germline values: CDR1 SGHRS, CDR2 YFSETQ. The receptor's source is a human donor in a cohort sampled during active COVID-19. Sequenced sample: peripheral blood. This chain links TRBV5-1 with TRBJ2-7; maybe TRBD2 (6 bases). The CDR3 DNA follows: TGCGCCAGCAGCTTGCAGACTAGCTCCTACGAGCAGTACTTC. It encodes CASSLQTSSYEQYF.